A selection of T cell receptor beta chains follows, all from one sample in a study of molecular identifiers for immune sequencing clone quantification. TCRdb processed the PCR reads anew with MiXCR; each CDR3 protein has one entry. The sample contains 250,000 to 400,000 distinct CDR3 sequences, 20% to 25% of which appear only once. The sample consisted of naive CD8+ T cells from blood, with Jurkat cell RNA spiked in. Source of these receptors: a human donor in good health. Some libraries in this study had Jurkat cell RNA spiked in. The CDR3 runs from the conserved cysteine through the conserved F or W. Only part of the rows carry a size: once, few, many, or a class if the clone is expanded.

V gene,clone size,CDR3 length,J gene,CDR3 protein
TRBV6-1,NA,10,TRBJ2-7,CASSRYEHYF
TRBV11-3,NA,17,TRBJ2-1,CASSLGGGASSYNEQFF
TRBV28,many,15,TRBJ2-7,CASSFRDLINYEQYF
TRBV7-6,many,16,TRBJ2-2,CASSPGPAGGTGELFF
TRBV11-2,few,17,TRBJ2-3,CASSPGMSTSGTDTQYF
TRBV7-9,many,16,TRBJ2-7,CASSLALGILSYEQYF
TRBV27,many,14,TRBJ1-2,CASTPLRGDYGYTF
TRBV7-2,many,15,TRBJ1-1,CASSPGQTQVTEAFF
TRBV20-1,many,12,TRBJ2-7,CSARGGLGEQYF
TRBV7-9,few,13,TRBJ2-7,CASSLANRYEQYF
TRBV4-3,NA,14,TRBJ1-4,CASSQGQGNEKLFF
TRBV5-6,many,17,TRBJ2-3,CASSQGQGVYDTDTQYF
TRBV14,many,12,TRBJ2-1,CASSQAGDEQFF
TRBV19,NA,15,TRBJ2-7,CASSSSGGATNEQYF
TRBV4-3,few,14,TRBJ1-2,CASSQDDSFYGYTF
TRBV4-1,many,15,TRBJ1-2,CASSQVRREFAGYTF
TRBV6-2/TRBV6-3,NA,15,TRBJ2-1,CASSFPTGGYNEQFF
TRBV11-1,NA,18,TRBJ2-7,CASSLRTSGSSYAYEQYF
TRBV9,few,15,TRBJ2-3,CASSVGEGAEDTQYF
TRBV7-9,many,15,TRBJ2-5,CASSLVGGAQETQYF
TRBV29-1,few,14,TRBJ2-7,CSVKPGQGAYEQYF
TRBV7-9,many,13,TRBJ1-1,CASRTGSATEAFF
TRBV20-1,many,15,TRBJ2-3,CSAQRGRGGTDTQYF
TRBV14,NA,17,TRBJ2-7,CASSPLPPGQGTYEQYF
TRBV5-1,many,14,TRBJ1-5,CASSLEGSNQPQHF
TRBV7-2,many,16,TRBJ2-1,CASSSNGRIPFNEQFF
TRBV7-6,few,16,TRBJ1-5,CASRTKEGSGNQPQHF
TRBV2,NA,15,TRBJ2-5,CASSVLAGGVETQYF
TRBV6-5,many,12,TRBJ2-5,CASSPGPETQYF
TRBV6-2/TRBV6-3,many,12,TRBJ1-1,CASSSSSTEAFF
TRBV4-3,many,16,TRBJ1-5,CASSQTTGEEPQPQHF
TRBV13,many,15,TRBJ2-5,CASSVTGTSQETQYF
TRBV15,many,16,TRBJ2-3,CATSRYPGGKTDTQYF
TRBV11-2,NA,15,TRBJ2-7,CASSLGTPGPYEQYF
TRBV6-5,many,15,TRBJ2-3,CASSTHGGITDTQYF
TRBV7-9,many,19,TRBJ2-6,CASSPPLARTPSGANVLTF
TRBV7-9,NA,15,TRBJ2-1,CASSHRDRPSSEQFF
TRBV2,many,20,TRBJ2-6,CASSEFGRGRVWAGANVLTF
TRBV7-2,many,17,TRBJ2-5,CASSPPFSVGTQETQYF
TRBV5-1,NA,15,TRBJ2-7,CASSQRAQGTYEQYF
TRBV10-3,many,13,TRBJ2-7,CAISRGFDYEQYF
TRBV6-6,many,15,TRBJ2-5,CASSLTRAAQETQYF
TRBV30,many,12,TRBJ1-4,CAWSVLGEKLFF
TRBV5-6,few,15,TRBJ2-7,CASSLAAAGTSEQYF
TRBV2,many,15,TRBJ1-5,CASSGEATSNQPQHF
TRBV3-1,NA,14,TRBJ1-4,CANSQAGSNEKLFF
TRBV20-1,few,15,TRBJ2-7,CSARITSGRAYEQYF
TRBV4-1,NA,21,TRBJ1-6,CASSQDPWTGESPDVHTPLHF
TRBV7-6,NA,14,TRBJ2-7,CASSFGTTTYEQYF
TRBV7-3,NA,13,TRBJ2-5,CASSLWSGETQYF
TRBV2,many,17,TRBJ2-1,CASSEALRLDYGNEQFF
TRBV19,many,13,TRBJ1-3,CASSPASGNTIYF
TRBV5-1,many,15,TRBJ1-1,CASSWGEGNQIEAFF
TRBV12-3/TRBV12-4,many,13,TRBJ2-3,CASSSAITDTQYF
TRBV10-3,NA,13,TRBJ2-7,CAISGSASYEQYF